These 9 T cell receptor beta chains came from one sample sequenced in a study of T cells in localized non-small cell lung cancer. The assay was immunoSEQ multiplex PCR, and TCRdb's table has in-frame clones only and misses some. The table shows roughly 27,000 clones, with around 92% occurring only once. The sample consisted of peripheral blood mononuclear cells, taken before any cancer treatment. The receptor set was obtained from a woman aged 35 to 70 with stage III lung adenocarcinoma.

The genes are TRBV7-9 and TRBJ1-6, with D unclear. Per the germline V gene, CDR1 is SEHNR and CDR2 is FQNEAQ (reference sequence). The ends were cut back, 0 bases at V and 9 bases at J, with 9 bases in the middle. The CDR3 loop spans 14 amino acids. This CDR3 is CASSLAIGSSPLHF. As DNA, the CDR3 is TGTGCCAGCAGCTTAGCGATTGGGTCTTCACCCCTCCACTTT.

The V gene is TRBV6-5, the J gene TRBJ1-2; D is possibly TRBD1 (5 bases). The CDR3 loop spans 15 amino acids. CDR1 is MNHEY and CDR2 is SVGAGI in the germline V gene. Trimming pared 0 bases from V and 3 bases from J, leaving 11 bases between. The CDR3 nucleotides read TGTGCCAGCAGTTACTCGAATGGGGCAGACTATGGCTACACCTTC. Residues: CASSYSNGADYGYTF.

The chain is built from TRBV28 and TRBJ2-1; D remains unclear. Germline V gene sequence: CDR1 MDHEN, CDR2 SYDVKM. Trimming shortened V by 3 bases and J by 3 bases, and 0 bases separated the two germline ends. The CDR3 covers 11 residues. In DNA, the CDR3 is TGTGCCAGCAGTTTCTACAATGAGCAGTTCTTC. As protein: CASSFYNEQFF.

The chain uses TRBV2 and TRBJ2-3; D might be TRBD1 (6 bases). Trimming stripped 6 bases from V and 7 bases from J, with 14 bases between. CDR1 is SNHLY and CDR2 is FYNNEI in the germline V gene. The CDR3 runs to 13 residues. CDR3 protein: CASRPSGVYTQYF. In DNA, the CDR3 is TGTGCCAGCAGGCCCTCAGGGGTTTATACGCAGTATTTT.

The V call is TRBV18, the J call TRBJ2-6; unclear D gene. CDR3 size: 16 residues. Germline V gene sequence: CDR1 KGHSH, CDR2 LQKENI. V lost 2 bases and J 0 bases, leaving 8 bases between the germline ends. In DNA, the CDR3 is TGTGCCAGCTCACCAAGAGTAGCCTCTGGGGCCAACGTCCTGACTTTC. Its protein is CASSPRVASGANVLTF.

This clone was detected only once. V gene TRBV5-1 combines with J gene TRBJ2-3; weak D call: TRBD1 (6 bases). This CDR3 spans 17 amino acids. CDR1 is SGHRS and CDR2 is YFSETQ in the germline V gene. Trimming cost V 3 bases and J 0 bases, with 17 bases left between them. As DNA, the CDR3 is TGCGCCAGCAGCTCGGGACAAGGATATACTAGCACAGATACGCAGTATTTT. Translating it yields CASSSGQGYTSTDTQYF.

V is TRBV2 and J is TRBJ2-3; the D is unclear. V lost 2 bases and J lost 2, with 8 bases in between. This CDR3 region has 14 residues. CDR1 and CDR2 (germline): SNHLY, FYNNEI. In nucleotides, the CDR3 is TGTGCCAGCAGTGAAAGTGGGCTCACAGATACGCAGTATTTT. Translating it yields CASSESGLTDTQYF.

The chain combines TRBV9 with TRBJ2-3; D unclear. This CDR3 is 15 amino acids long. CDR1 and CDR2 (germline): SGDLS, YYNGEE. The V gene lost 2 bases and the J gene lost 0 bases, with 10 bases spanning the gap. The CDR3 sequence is CASSVSGSSTDTQYF. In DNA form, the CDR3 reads TGTGCCAGCAGCGTGAGTGGATCTAGCACAGATACGCAGTATTTT. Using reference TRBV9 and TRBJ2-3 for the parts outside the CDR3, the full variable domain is DSGVTQTPKHLITATGQRVTLRCSPRSGDLSVYWYQQSLDQGLQFLIQYYNGEERAKGNILERFSAQQFPDLHSELNLSSLELGDSALYFCASSVSGSSTDTQYFGPGTRLTVL.

The CDR3 protein is CASSTQVNTEAFF. CDR3 sequence (DNA): TGCGCCAGCAGCACCCAAGTGAACACTGAAGCTTTCTTT. This chain connects TRBV10-2 to TRBJ1-1; no clear D gene. The CDR3 has 13 residues. Germline V gene lookup returns CDR1 WSHSY and CDR2 SAAADI. V lost 6 bases to trimming and J lost 0 bases, with 8 bases between them.